This is a list of T cell receptor beta chains from one sample in a study of blood T cell repertoires in COVID-19. The assay was immunoSEQ multiplex PCR, and TCRdb's table has in-frame clones only and misses some. The data contain some 200,000 clones, more than 65% of them singletons. Source material: peripheral blood. The origin of the receptors is a woman aged 60 to 75 with acute or convalescent COVID-19. Both conserved end residues are part of each CDR3. The D gene is left open where the match is weak. Clone size appears in some rows only: once, few, many, or a class for an expanded clone.

TRBV1	.	once	TRBJ2-7	CTSSQDWAKEQYF	TGCACCAGCAGCCAAGATTGGGCGAAGGAGCAGTACTTC
TRBV6-1	TRBD1	.	TRBJ1-2	CASSETQGGGYTF	TGTGCCAGCAGTGAAACGCAGGGGGGTGGCTACACCTTC
TRBV28	TRBD1	once	TRBJ1-6	CASSPGQAKNSPLHF	TGTGCCAGCAGTCCGGGACAGGCAAAAAATTCACCCCTCCACTTT
TRBV7-2	.	.	TRBJ2-3	CASSLVGTDTQYF	TGTGCCAGCAGCTTAGTCGGCACAGATACGCAGTATTTT
TRBV5-4	.	.	TRBJ1-4	CASSTQGDEKLFF	TGTGCCAGCAGTACACAGGGAGATGAAAAACTGTTTTTT
TRBV7-3	TRBD2	.	TRBJ2-5	CASSLAGGQVETQYF	TGTGCCAGCAGCTTAGCGGGGGGGCAGGTGGAGACCCAGTACTTC
TRBV5-4	.	.	TRBJ2-3	CASSFIANTDTQYF	TGTGCCAGCAGCTTCATCGCGAACACAGATACGCAGTATTTT
TRBV2	TRBD1	.	TRBJ1-4	CASSVRQGRGEKLFF	TGTGCCAGCAGTGTCCGACAGGGTCGGGGTGAAAAACTGTTTTTT
TRBV6-1	.	.	TRBJ1-5	CASSEGGHRQPQHF	TGTGCCAGCAGTGAAGGGGGACATAGACAGCCCCAGCATTTT
TRBV18	TRBD2	.	TRBJ2-1	CASSRSLAGGNNEQFF	TGTGCCAGCTCCCGATCGTTAGCGGGGGGCAACAATGAGCAGTTCTTC
TRBV5-1	TRBD1	few	TRBJ2-1	CASSLSGTGDVNEQFF	TGCGCCAGCAGCTTGAGTGGGACAGGGGACGTCAATGAGCAGTTCTTC
TRBV2	TRBD1	.	TRBJ2-2	CASRQGTSHTGELFF	TGTGCCAGCAGACAGGGGACATCGCACACCGGGGAGCTGTTTTTT
TRBV7-9	.	.	TRBJ1-3	CASSLGTGSGNTIYF	TGTGCCAGCAGCTTGGGAACAGGGTCTGGAAACACCATATATTTT
TRBV28	.	.	TRBJ2-1	CASRLRQRVEQFF	TGTGCCAGCCGGCTGCGGCAGCGGGTCGAGCAGTTCTTC
TRBV2	.	.	TRBJ1-1	CASSADIGTEAFF	TGTGCCAGCAGTGCTGACATCGGAACTGAAGCTTTCTTT
TRBV5-1	TRBD2	.	TRBJ2-7	CASSFGSGGFSYEQYF	TGCGCCAGCAGCTTCGGGAGCGGGGGATTCTCCTACGAGCAGTACTTC
TRBV2	.	once	TRBJ2-5	CASKRTYQETQYF	TGTGCCAGCAAACGGACTTACCAAGAGACCCAGTACTTC
TRBV7-2	.	.	TRBJ2-1	CASSLVGGYNNEQFF	TGTGCCAGCAGCTTAGTGGGGGGTTACAACAATGAGCAGTTCTTC
TRBV7-9	.	.	TRBJ1-5	CASSLGHPGYDQPQHF	TGTGCCAGCAGCTTAGGTCACCCAGGGTACGATCAGCCCCAGCATTTT
TRBV5-1	TRBD1	few	TRBJ2-7	CASSLLGPPNRDRGLYEQYF	TGCGCCAGCAGCTTGCTAGGACCTCCCAACCGGGACAGGGGCCTCTACGAGCAGTACTTC
TRBV7-2	TRBD1	.	TRBJ1-6	CASSLRRGQAESLHF	TGTGCCAGCAGCTTGAGGAGGGGGCAAGCGGAGTCCCTCCACTTT
TRBV5-5	.	.	TRBJ1-4	CASSPRGSPTNEKLFF	TGTGCCAGCAGCCCCCGTGGGAGCCCAACTAATGAAAAACTGTTTTTT
TRBV3-1/TRBV3-2	.	.	TRBJ1-2	CASSQSGTGGVYGYTF	TGTGCCAGCAGCCAATCGGGAACCGGGGGGGTCTATGGCTACACCTTC
TRBV18	.	once	TRBJ1-6	CASSPRADNSPLHF	TGTGCCAGCTCACCACGGGCAGACAATTCACCCCTCCACTTT
TRBV5-4	.	.	TRBJ1-1	CASGQKGNTEAFF	TGTGCCAGCGGACAAAAAGGGAACACTGAAGCTTTCTTT
TRBV6-2/TRBV6-3	TRBD2	.	TRBJ2-1	CASSRTGTSLNEQFF	TGTGCCAGCAGTAGGACCGGGACTAGCCTCAATGAGCAGTTCTTC
TRBV6-5	TRBD1	few	TRBJ1-2	CASTGTGVGGYTF	TGTGCCAGCACCGGGACAGGGGTCGGTGGCTACACCTTC
TRBV4-2	TRBD1	once	TRBJ2-7	CASSQERQGAYEQYF	TGTGCCAGCAGCCAAGAAAGACAGGGGGCGTACGAGCAGTACTTC
TRBV5-1	.	.	TRBJ2-1	CASSGQGGGGNEQFF	TGCGCCAGCAGCGGACAAGGTGGGGGCGGTAATGAGCAGTTCTTC
TRBV7-9	.	.	TRBJ1-6	CASSSRQANSPLHF	TGTGCCAGCAGCTCCCGACAGGCTAATTCACCCCTCCACTTT
TRBV15	TRBD2	.	TRBJ2-1	CATSRDQASGGNEQFF	TGTGCCACCAGCAGAGATCAGGCTAGCGGGGGCAATGAGCAGTTCTTC